The 8 T cell receptor beta chains presented below share a single source sample, sequenced in a study of cytomegalovirus exposure and HLA in healthy donors. The primer mix had 60 Vbeta and 13 Jbeta primers. The assay was immunoSEQ multiplex PCR, and TCRdb's table has in-frame clones only and misses some. The sample includes 100,000 to 120,000 clones, approximately 83% seen only once; the top ten take 1.5% to 2%. Material: PBMCs. Receptor source: a man in his forties or fifties in good health and CMV-seronegative.

This clone has a handful of counts. The chain combines TRBV5-1 with TRBJ1-6, with a possible D match to TRBD1 (5 bases). This CDR3 contains 16 residues. CDR1 and CDR2 from the germline V gene are SGHRS and YFSETQ. Trimming removed 4 bases from V and 4 bases from J, with 15 bases in between. CDR3 coding DNA: TGCGCCAGCAGCCCGGCGGGACCGACTTATAATTCACCCCTCCACTTT. Protein product: CASSPAGPTYNSPLHF.

This clone is a singleton in its sample. This chain connects TRBV10-1 to TRBJ1-6; a weak D match, TRBD1 (5 bases). This CDR3 has 16 residues. CDR1 and CDR2 from the germline V gene are WNHNN and SYGVQD (reference sequence). V lost 1 base and J lost 5, with 12 bases in between. CDR3 protein: CASSEFDPGHNSPLHF. The CDR3 nucleotides are TGCGCCAGCAGTGAGTTTGACCCAGGGCATAATTCACCCCTCCACTTT.

This clone came up once. The chain couples TRBV15 to TRBJ2-1; a weak D match, TRBD2 (6 bases). In germline, CDR1 is LNHNV, CDR2 YYDKDF (reference sequence). CDR3 length equals 15 residues. V shed 4 bases and J shed 7 bases, with 17 bases lying between them. CDR3 coding DNA: TGTGCCACCAGCAATTACGGCGGGGCCGGTAATGAGCAGTTCTTC. Its protein product is CATSNYGGAGNEQFF.

This chain joins TRBV29-1 and TRBJ1-1; possible D gene TRBD1, 5 bases. The CDR3 is made up of 11 amino acids. V was clipped by 2 bases and J by 6 bases, with 7 bases between them. Germline loops: CDR1 SQVTM, CDR2 ANQGSEA. CDR3 protein: CSVEWGAEAFF. CDR3 in DNA: TGCAGCGTTGAATGGGGCGCTGAAGCTTTCTTT.

The CDR3 DNA reads as TGTGCCAGCCAGAGACAGGACTCAAATTCACCCCTCCACTTT. Translated, it gives CASQRQDSNSPLHF. V usage is TRBV27 and J usage is TRBJ1-6; weak D call: TRBD1 (6 bases). Trimming pared 8 bases from V and 7 bases from J, leaving 15 bases between. This CDR3 region has 14 residues. Germline V gene sequence: CDR1 MNHEY, CDR2 SMNVEV (reference sequence).

This chain joins TRBV7-2 and TRBJ2-2; D gene uncertain. The CDR3 extends over 14 amino acids. V lost 1 base, J lost 3 bases, and 6 bases lay in between. The germline gives CDR1 SGHTA, CDR2 FQGNSA. The CDR3 spells CASSLESDTGELFF. CDR3 nucleotide sequence: TGTGCCAGCAGCTTAGAGTCGGACACCGGGGAGCTGTTTTTT.

This clone was counted once. This chain connects TRBV7-2 to TRBJ2-1, with 10 bases fitting TRBD2. Losses at the gene ends were 3 bases for V and 7 bases for J; bases not matched to a gene: 6. This CDR3 spans 15 amino acids. The V gene's germline CDR1 is SGHTA and CDR2 FQGNSA. DNA for the CDR3: TGTGCCAGCAGCTTGAGCGGGGGGGCTGCGAATGAGCAGTTCTTC. Its protein product is CASSLSGGAANEQFF.

The genes are TRBV6-1 and TRBJ1-1; 7 bases fit TRBD1. CDR3 length: 14 residues. Germline V CDR1 and CDR2: MNHNS, SASEGT. V was clipped by 6 bases and J by 6 bases; unmatched bases: 10. In DNA, the CDR3 is TGTGCCAGCAGGCAGGGACAGCCCATACCTGAAGCTTTCTTT. Protein: CASRQGQPIPEAFF.